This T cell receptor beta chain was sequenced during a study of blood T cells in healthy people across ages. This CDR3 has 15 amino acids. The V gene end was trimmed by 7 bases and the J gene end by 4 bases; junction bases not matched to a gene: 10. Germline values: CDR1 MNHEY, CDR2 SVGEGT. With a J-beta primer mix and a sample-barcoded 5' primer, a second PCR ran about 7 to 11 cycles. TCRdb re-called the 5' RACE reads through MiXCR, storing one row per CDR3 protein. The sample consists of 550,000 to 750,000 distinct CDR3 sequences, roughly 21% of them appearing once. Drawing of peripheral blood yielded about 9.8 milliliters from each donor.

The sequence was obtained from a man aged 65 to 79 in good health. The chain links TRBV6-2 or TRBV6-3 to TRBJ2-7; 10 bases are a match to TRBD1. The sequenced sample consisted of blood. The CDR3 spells CASTKPGTGVYEQYF. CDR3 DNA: TGTGCCAGCACCAAACCGGGGACAGGGGTTTACGAGCAGTACTTC.